This TCR beta chain was documented in a study of blood T cell repertoires in COVID-19 (dated by TCRdb to about 2020). Looking at the study overall: Collaborator samples came from the United States, Italy and Spain and covered acute and convalescent phases of COVID-19. The material from the prospective study consisted of cDNA or gDNA derived from T cells, B-cell-depleted T cells, or PBMCs. The sample metadata nearly always contained a de-identified subject ID, COVID-19 status, age in years and sex. HLA class I and class II types, where available, came from metadata supplied by the sample provider rather than from assay-based typing. Subjects who had been exposed to COVID-19, were actively infected with it, or had recovered from it provided the deeply sampled blood TCRbeta repertoires that made up the dataset. Samples were obtained from the ongoing ImmuneRACE study (first 160 participants) and from some 1,200 subjects provided by 6 global collaborators. A freely available public database, intended as a resource for researchers studying the immune response to SARS-CoV-2, is where the repertoires were released.

Each collaborating institution followed its own protocols to collect whole blood in K2EDTA tubes. Collaborator samples were shipped for TCRbeta analysis as frozen whole blood, isolated PBMCs, or DNA extracted from either sample type. TCRbeta CDR3 regions were amplified from genomic DNA using the immunoSEQ Assay, a bias-controlled multiplex PCR. The paper's data handling went like this. The number of nucleated cells in each sample was estimated by amplification of reference gene primers within the assay. To quantify the absolute abundance of each unique TCRbeta CDR3 rearrangement, sequence reads were collapsed and filtered. For each sample, productive Simpson clonality was calculated as the square root of Simpson's diversity index across productive rearrangements. Sourced from immuneACCESS, this table was stored by TCRdb with only in-frame sequences that have V and J called. A share of the clones is absent; for the studies checked, an unresolved V gene accounts for under half, and the remainder has no known explanation. For V, J and clone size, that table is used; D and trimming come from the DNA. A total of 200,000 to 300,000 clones appear in this sample, approximately 87% of them only once. Jointly, the top ten make up 2% to 3% of the sample.

Study-level results and caveats: The amount of clinical and demographic metadata varied by source and participant and was provided uncurated.

On this clone itself: Its antigen is currently not known. No base-level quality is on record; no much larger clone is a single base apart.

The CDR1 and CDR2 encoded by the germline V gene (reference sequence) are SEHNR and FQNEAQ. The CDR3 runs 15 amino acids, cysteine and phenylalanine included. The kept DNA is CDR3 alone, 45 bases in frame from the first base. This TCR was recovered from a woman aged 50 to 60 with acute or convalescent COVID-19. Sequencing input: peripheral blood. This chain is built from TRBV7-9 and TRBJ2-1, with 10 junctional bases fitting TRBD2. CDR3 reads: CATEAGGDGYNEQFF. The nucleotides read TGTGCTACCGAAGCGGGAGGGGATGGCTACAATGAGCAGTTCTTC.